This TCR beta chain came from a study of cytomegalovirus exposure and HLA in healthy donors. Turning to the study itself: A data release that came early held 75 million to 85 million unique TCRs from HLA-typed donors.

The CDR3 sequence is 13 residues long. Deletions cut 4 bases from V and 9 bases from J, with 11 bases between. CDR1 SGHRS and CDR2 YFSETQ come from the germline V gene. This clone was found a few times. Its antigen remains unknown. Whole-study results and caveats: Three of the chains that were CMV-associated were confirmed in vitro to be specific for CMV antigens. One variant, a missense change in DCLRE1C, was linked in a later analysis to TCR beta V- and J-gene trimming.

The PCR contained 60 Vbeta and 13 Jbeta primers. The repertoire was sequenced with immunoSEQ multiplex PCR; TCRdb's copy has only in-frame clones and lacks some. The data show over 120,000 clones, with 75% to 80% seen just once and roughly 3.7% held by the top ten. This receptor was obtained from a male donor in good health and CMV-seronegative. Specimen: PBMCs. This rearrangement joins TRBV5-1 to TRBJ1-6; tentatively, D is TRBD1 (5 bases). This chain's CDR3 is CASSLIRGSPLHF. Written as DNA, the CDR3 is TGCGCCAGCAGCCTCATTAGGGGTTCACCCCTCCACTTT.